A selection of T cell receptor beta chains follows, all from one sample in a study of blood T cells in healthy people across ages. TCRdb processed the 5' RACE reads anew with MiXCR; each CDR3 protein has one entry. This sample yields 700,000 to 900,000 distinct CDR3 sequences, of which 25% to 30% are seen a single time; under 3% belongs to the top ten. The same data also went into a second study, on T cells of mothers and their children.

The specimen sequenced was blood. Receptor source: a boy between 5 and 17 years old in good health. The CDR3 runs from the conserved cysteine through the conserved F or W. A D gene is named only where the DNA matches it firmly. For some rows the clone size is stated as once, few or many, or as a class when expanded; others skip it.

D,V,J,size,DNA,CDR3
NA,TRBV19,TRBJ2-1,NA,TGTGCCAGTAGTATATCGGCAGGGGGAGGGAATGAGCAGTTCTTC,CASSISAGGGNEQFF
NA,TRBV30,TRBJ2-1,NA,TGTGCCTGGAGTATGGGTAATGAGCAGTTCTTC,CAWSMGNEQFF
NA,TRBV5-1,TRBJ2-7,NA,TGCGCCAGCAGCCCCGTAGAAGGGGGAAGACCTTACGAGCAGTACTTC,CASSPVEGGRPYEQYF
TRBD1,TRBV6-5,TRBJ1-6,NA,TGTGCCAGCAGCGACCCGGGACAGGGCTTACCCCTCCACTTT,CASSDPGQGLPLHF
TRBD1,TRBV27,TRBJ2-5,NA,TGTGCCAGCGGGACAGGGACCCAAGAGACCCAGTACTTC,CASGTGTQETQYF
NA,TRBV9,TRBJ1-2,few,TGTGCCAGCAGCTCTGGGACGCGAGTGAACGCTATCGGCTACACCTTC,CASSSGTRVNAIGYTF
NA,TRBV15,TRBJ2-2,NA,TGTGCCACCAGCAGACCACAGGTTACGAACACCGGGGAGCTGTTTTTT,CATSRPQVTNTGELFF
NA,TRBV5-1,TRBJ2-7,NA,TGCGCCAGCAGCTTTACGGGACCCCGCTCCTACGAGCAGTACTTC,CASSFTGPRSYEQYF
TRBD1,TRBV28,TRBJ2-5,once,TGTGCCACGTCCGCAGGGGGCCTAGAGACCCAGTACTTC,CATSAGGLETQYF
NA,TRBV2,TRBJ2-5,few,TGTGCCAGCAAGGCAGAGACCCAGTACTTC,CASKAETQYF
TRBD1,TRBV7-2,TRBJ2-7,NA,TGTGCCAGCAGCCTAGGTGGGGCAGGGGGCGATTCATACGTGCAGTACTTC,CASSLGGAGGDSYVQYF
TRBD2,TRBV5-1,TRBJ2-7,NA,TGCGCCAGCAGCGGCTCCGGGACTACCCTATACGAGCAGTACTTC,CASSGSGTTLYEQYF
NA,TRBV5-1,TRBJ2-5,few,TGCGCCAGCAGCTGGGGGGACCGCCAAGAGACCCAGTACTTC,CASSWGDRQETQYF
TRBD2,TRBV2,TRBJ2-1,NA,TGTGCCACCCGGGGACTAGCGGCGAACAATGAGCAGTTCTTC,CATRGLAANNEQFF
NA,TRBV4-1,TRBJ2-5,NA,TGCGCCAGCAGCCAGGGGGTGACCCTTCAAGAGACCCAGTACTTC,CASSQGVTLQETQYF
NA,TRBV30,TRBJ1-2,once,TGTGCCTGGAGCCCAGGGGATGGCTACACCTTC,CAWSPGDGYTF
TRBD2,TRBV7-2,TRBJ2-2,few,TGTGCCAGCAGCAACCGAGGGACTAGCGGGGGTAGCGGGGAGCTGTTTTTT,CASSNRGTSGGSGELFF
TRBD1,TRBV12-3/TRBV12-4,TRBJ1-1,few,TGTGCCAGCAGTTCCCGACCCGGGACAGCGAACACTGAAGCTTTCTTT,CASSSRPGTANTEAFF
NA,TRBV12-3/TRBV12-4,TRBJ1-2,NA,TGTGCCAGCAGTTTTTGGACAAGGGTTGATGGCTACACCTTC,CASSFWTRVDGYTF
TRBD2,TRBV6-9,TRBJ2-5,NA,TGTGCCAGCAGCATCTCCGGGACTAGCGGCGTCCAAGAGACCCAGTACTTC,CASSISGTSGVQETQYF
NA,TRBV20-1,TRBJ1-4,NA,TGCAGTGCTAGAGATGGACCAACTAATGAAAAACTGTTTTTT,CSARDGPTNEKLFF
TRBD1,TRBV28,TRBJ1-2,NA,TGTGCCAGCAGTTCAGGGGGCATATATGGCTACACCTTC,CASSSGGIYGYTF
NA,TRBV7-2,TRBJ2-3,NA,TGTGCCAGCAGCTTAGTGGGGGGCCTTGGGGATACGCAGTATTTT,CASSLVGGLGDTQYF
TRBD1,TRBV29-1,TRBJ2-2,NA,TGCAGCTCCCGGGACAGTGGCGGGGAGCTGTTTTTT,CSSRDSGGELFF
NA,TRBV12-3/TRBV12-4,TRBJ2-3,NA,TGCGCCAGCAGCTTGGAGGGGTCAGATACGCAGTATTTT,CASSLEGSDTQYF
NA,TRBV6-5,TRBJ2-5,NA,TGTGCCAGCAGTTCTGAGGCAGGTCTTCGGGAGACCCAGTACTTC,CASSSEAGLRETQYF
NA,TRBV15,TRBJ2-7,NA,TGTGCCACCAGCAGAGAACAGGGCGTCAACGAGCAGTACTTC,CATSREQGVNEQYF
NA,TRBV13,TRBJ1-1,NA,TGTGCCAGCAGCCCCCGCTCGAGGCTCGGTGGTCAAGAAGCTTTCTTT,CASSPRSRLGGQEAFF
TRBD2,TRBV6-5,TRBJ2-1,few,TGTGCCAGCAGCGGGGGGCGGGGGGATGAGCAGTTCTTC,CASSGGRGDEQFF
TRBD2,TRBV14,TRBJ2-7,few,TGTGCCAGCAGCCCTCCGGGGCGGGGGTCCTACGAGCAGTACTTC,CASSPPGRGSYEQYF
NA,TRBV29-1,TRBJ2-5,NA,TGCAGCGTGCAAGAGGCCCAGTACTTC,CSVQEAQYF
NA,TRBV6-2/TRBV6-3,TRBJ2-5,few,TGTGCCAGCAGATCATCTGGGGGGCCGGAAGAGACCCAGTACTTC,CASRSSGGPEETQYF
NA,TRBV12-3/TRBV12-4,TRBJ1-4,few,TGTGCCAGCAGTCCTGGGGGACTCCGGGAGAAACTGTTTTTT,CASSPGGLREKLFF
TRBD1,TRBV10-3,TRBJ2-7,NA,TGTGCCATCAGCCGAACAACCGGGACAGGCGGGAACGAGCAGTACTTC,CAISRTTGTGGNEQYF
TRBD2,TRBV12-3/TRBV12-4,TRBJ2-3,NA,TGTGCCAGCAGGCCAGACACTAGCGGGGGCACAGATACGCAGTATTTT,CASRPDTSGGTDTQYF
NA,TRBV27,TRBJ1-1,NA,TGTGCCAGCATGGCGGACGGACTCTTTGCTGAAGCTTTCTTT,CASMADGLFAEAFF
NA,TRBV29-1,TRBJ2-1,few,TGCAGCGTTGAAAAATTTGTAGAGCAGTTCTTC,CSVEKFVEQFF
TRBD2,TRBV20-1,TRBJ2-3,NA,TGCAGTGCTAGAGATAAGCGGGAACAAGCAGATACGCAGTATTTT,CSARDKREQADTQYF
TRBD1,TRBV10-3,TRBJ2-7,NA,TGTGCCATCAGGACGGGACAGGGCCCCTACGAGCAGTACTTC,CAIRTGQGPYEQYF
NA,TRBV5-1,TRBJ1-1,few,TGCGCCAGCAGCTTGTCTAGAAGAGGGGGCACTGAAGCTTTCTTT,CASSLSRRGGTEAFF
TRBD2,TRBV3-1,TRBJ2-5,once,TGTGCCAGCAGCCAAGAATATAGCGGGGGTGAAGAGACCCAGTACTTC,CASSQEYSGGEETQYF
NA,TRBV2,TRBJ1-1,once,TGTGCCAGCAGTACCTCCAGGGCGTTGAGACCTGAAGCTTTCTTT,CASSTSRALRPEAFF
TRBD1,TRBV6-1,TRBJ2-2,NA,TGTGCCAGCAGGGGGAGTGATGGTGGGACAGCGAACACCGGGGAGCTGTTTTTT,CASRGSDGGTANTGELFF
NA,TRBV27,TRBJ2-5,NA,TGTGCCAGCAGTCCACTAGCTCAGGACAGCCCCTACGAGCAGTGCTTC,CASSPLAQDSPYEQCF
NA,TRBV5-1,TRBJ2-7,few,TGCGCCAGCAGCTTGGACAGCAGCTCCTACGAGCAGTACTTC,CASSLDSSSYEQYF
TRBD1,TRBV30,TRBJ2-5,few,TGTGCCTGGACACAGGGGTCGCCAGAGACCCAGTACTTC,CAWTQGSPETQYF
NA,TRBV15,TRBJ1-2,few,TGTGCCACCAGCCACTTAGGCCCCCCTAACTATGGCTACACCTTC,CATSHLGPPNYGYTF
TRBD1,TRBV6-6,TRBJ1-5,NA,TGTGCCAGCAGTTTTACCGGGACAGGCTCGCCCCAGCATTTT,CASSFTGTGSPQHF
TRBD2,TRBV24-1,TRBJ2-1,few,TGTGCCACCAGTGATTCCAGCGGGGGGGCGGGGAATGAGCAGTTCTTC,CATSDSSGGAGNEQFF